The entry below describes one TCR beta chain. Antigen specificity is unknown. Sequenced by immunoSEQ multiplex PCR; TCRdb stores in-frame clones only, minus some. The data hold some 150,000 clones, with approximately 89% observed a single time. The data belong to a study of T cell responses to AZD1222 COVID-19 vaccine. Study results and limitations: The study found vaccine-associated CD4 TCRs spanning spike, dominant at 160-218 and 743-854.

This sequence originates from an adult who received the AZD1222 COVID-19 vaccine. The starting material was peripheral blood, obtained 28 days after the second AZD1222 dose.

This CDR3 is CASSVDGGGSYEQYF. Here the CDR3 DNA reads TGTGCCAGCAGCGTAGACGGGGGAGGCTCCTACGAGCAGTACTTC. J is TRBJ2-7 and V is TRBV9; the D gene is possibly TRBD2 (6 bases). V lost 0 bases, J lost 0 bases, and 10 bases lay in between. Looked up from germline, CDR1 is SGDLS and CDR2 is YYNGEE. This CDR3 region has 15 residues.